The 12 T cell receptor beta chains below all came from one sample that was sequenced in a study of molecular identifiers for immune sequencing clone quantification. TCRdb processed the PCR reads anew with MiXCR; each CDR3 protein has one entry. The repertoire has about 640,000 distinct CDR3 sequences, 15% to 20% of them found once; the top ten carry around 0.86%. Sequencing used naive CD8+ T cells from blood, with Jurkat cell RNA spiked in. Regarding subset: FACS-sorted CD8+CD4-CCR7+CD45RA+ naive T cells. These receptors were obtained from a human donor in good health. Some libraries in this study had Jurkat cell RNA spiked in.

This clonotype has just a few counts. A much larger clone differs by one base, so this may be a read error. The chain combines TRBV12-3 or TRBV12-4 with TRBJ1-5, with D perhaps matching TRBD1 (6 bases). This CDR3 spans 14 amino acids. V lost 8 bases to trimming and J lost 2 bases, with 13 bases between them. The chain's CDR3 is CASYRGGGNQPQHF. The DNA of the CDR3 is TGTGCCAGCTATAGAGGGGGGGGCAATCAGCCCCAGCATTTT.

Many counts were recorded for this clonotype. This sequence joins TRBV4-1 and TRBJ1-1, with D uncertain. This CDR3 has 13 residues. The ends were cut back, 4 bases at V and 5 bases at J, with 11 bases in the middle. CDR1 and CDR2 from the germline V gene are MGHRA and YSYEKL. The CDR3 protein is CASSPETETEAFF. CDR3 nucleotide sequence: TGCGCCAGCAGCCCGGAGACCGAGACTGAAGCTTTCTTT.

This clonotype appeared many times. The V call is TRBV7-6, the J call TRBJ1-5, with D hard to call. This CDR3 is built from 12 residues. Trimming shortened V by 6 bases and J by 2 bases, and 5 bases separated the two germline ends. Germline V gene sequence: CDR1 SGHVS, CDR2 FNYEAQ. For the CDR3, the DNA is TGTGCCAGCAGATGTGGCAATCAGCCCCAGCATTTT. Translation gives CASRCGNQPQHF.

Ten or more counts support this clonotype. The chain joins TRBV10-3 to TRBJ1-1; D is unresolved. The CDR3 sequence is 15 residues long. Trimming stripped 0 bases from V and 0 bases from J, with 8 bases between. From germline, CDR1 is ENHRY and CDR2 SYGVKD. This CDR3 is CAISESGTLNTEAFF. The CDR3 bases are TGTGCCATCAGTGAGTCGGGCACCCTGAACACTGAAGCTTTCTTT.

The count of this clonotype is one. The junction departs from the called germline gene at one end, perhaps through a read error. The chain carries TRBV2 and TRBJ2-3; unclear D gene. Germline V gives CDR1 SNHLY, CDR2 FYNNEI. The CDR3 sequence is 15 residues long. The CDR3: CASSEGACGQETQYF. For the CDR3, the DNA is TGTGCCAGCAGTGAAGGGGCTTGCGGCCAAGAGACCCAGTACTTT.

In regard to this clonotype: The junction and the germline gene differ at one end; a read error may be behind it. The chain combines TRBV7-2 with TRBJ2-1, with TRBD2 as a possible D gene (5 bases). Germline CDR1 reads SGHTA; CDR2 reads FQGNSA. This CDR3 contains 15 residues. The chain's CDR3 is CASRTDLSSYNGQFF. The CDR3 DNA is TGTGCCAGCAGGACGGACTTGAGCTCCTACAATGGGCAGTTCTTC.

This clonotype was counted ten times or more. The chain carries TRBV10-3 and TRBJ2-7; a possible D gene is TRBD2 (5 bases). Germline V lookup: CDR1 ENHRY, CDR2 SYGVKD. The V and J ends lost 0 bases and 7 bases respectively, with 13 bases between them. The CDR3 is made up of 14 amino acids. The CDR3 region is CAISESSGYGEQYF. Written as DNA, the CDR3 is TGTGCCATCAGTGAGTCGTCGGGGTACGGGGAGCAGTACTTC.

The chain couples TRBV9 to TRBJ2-7, with 8 bases that match TRBD2. V lost 0 bases and J lost 3; bases outside the gene matches: 5. Germline CDR1 SGDLS, CDR2 YYNGEE. This CDR3 has 15 amino acids. CDR3 coding DNA: TGTGCCAGCAGCGTAGCAGCGGGGGAGTACTACGAGCAGTACTTC. This codes for CASSVAAGEYYEQYF.

This clonotype was seen repeatedly, ten times or more. The chain uses TRBV7-8 and TRBJ2-3; no firm D call. V gave up 0 bases and J gave up 0 bases, with 4 bases separating them. The CDR3 is 14 amino acids. CDR1 SGHVS and CDR2 FQNEAQ come from the germline V gene. The CDR3 reads CASSLAQSTDTQYF. The CDR3 bases are TGTGCCAGCAGCTTAGCCCAGAGCACAGATACGCAGTATTTT.

This clonotype was counted ten times or more. V is TRBV27 and J is TRBJ1-1, with TRBD1 matching over 12 bases. This CDR3 spans 16 amino acids. V shed 3 bases and J 4 bases; nucleotides not matched to a gene: 6. Germline values: CDR1 MNHEY, CDR2 SMNVEV (reference sequence). Here the CDR3 reads CASSFQGTGGPTEAFF. CDR3 coding DNA: TGTGCCAGCAGTTTCCAAGGGACAGGGGGCCCCACTGAAGCTTTCTTT.

This clonotype came up a few times. The CDR3 loop reads CASRGNGGGETQYF. CDR3 in DNA: TGTGCCAGCAGGGGAAACGGGGGCGGAGAGACCCAGTACTTC. This chain connects TRBV6-6 to TRBJ2-5; D tentatively fits TRBD1 or TRBD2 (6 bases each). Germline CDR1 reads MNHNY; CDR2 reads SVGAGI (reference sequence). With 6 bases removed from V and 4 bases from J, the gap between germline ends came to 15 bases. The CDR3 loop spans 14 amino acids.

This clonotype occurred many times. The gene calls are TRBV29-1 and TRBJ1-1, with D possibly matching TRBD1 (6 bases). V gave up 6 bases and J gave up 1 base, with 21 bases separating them. This CDR3 has 16 amino acids. Germline loops: CDR1 SQVTM, CDR2 ANQGSEA. The CDR3 sequence is CSVLHRRGGQNTEAFF. The DNA for the CDR3 is TGCAGCGTCCTACACCGGAGGGGGGGGCAGAACACTGAAGCTTTCTTT.